One and the same sample provided the 16 T cell receptor beta chains below, sequenced in a study of response to subunit inactivated influenza vaccine. TCRdb itself ran the RT-PCR reads through MiXCR, one entry per CDR3 protein. The sample records 490,000 or so distinct CDR3 sequences, 7.5% to 8.5% being singletons. Sequenced material: PBMCs from blood, taken around 25 months after vaccination. All receptors come from a man between 50 and 75 years old who received an inactivated influenza vaccine.

The table lists this clonotype with many counts. This rearrangement joins TRBV5-1 to TRBJ1-1, with D tentatively TRBD1 (5 bases). The germline gives CDR1 SGHRS, CDR2 YFSETQ. This CDR3 spans 14 amino acids. V was trimmed by 2 bases and J by 2 bases, leaving 10 bases between them. The CDR3 loop is CASSLTGVNTEAFF. The CDR3 nucleotides are TGCGCCAGCAGCTTAACGGGGGTAAACACTGAAGCTTTCTTT.

This chain connects TRBV7-2 to TRBJ2-3; 10 nucleotides align to TRBD2. The CDR3 has 20 amino acids. Germline CDR1 and CDR2: SGHTA and FQGNSA. V trimming: 0 bases; J trimming: 5 bases; junction bases outside the gene matches: 17. CDR3: CASSLAPGFSSGSGVDTQYF. The CDR3 DNA is TGTGCCAGCAGCTTAGCCCCAGGGTTTTCTAGCGGGAGTGGTGTAGATACGCAGTATTTT.

This clonotype was recorded many times. The rearrangement links TRBV20-1 to TRBJ2-3; the D gene is possibly TRBD2 (6 bases). Trimming pared 4 bases from V and 2 bases from J, leaving 7 bases between. The CDR3 has 12 amino acids. The germline gives CDR1 DFQATT, CDR2 SNEGSKA (reference sequence). The CDR3 region is CSATGDTDTQYF. The CDR3 bases are TGCAGTGCTACGGGGGACACAGATACGCAGTATTTT.

This clonotype was counted between two and nine times. This chain joins TRBV12-3 or TRBV12-4 and TRBJ1-1, with 7 bases aligning to TRBD1. V shed 2 bases, J shed 0 bases, and the junction held 9 bases outside the gene matches. There are 17 residues in the CDR3. CDR3 DNA: TGTGCCAGCAGTTTAAGTGGGACAGAATTCATGAACACTGAAGCTTTCTTT. Protein: CASSLSGTEFMNTEAFF.

This clonotype was picked up many times. V is TRBV6-2 or TRBV6-3 and J is TRBJ2-1; 13 nucleotides line up with TRBD2. This CDR3 is built from 15 residues. CDR1 MNHEY and CDR2 SVGEGT come from the germline V gene. V lost 5 bases to trimming and J lost 4 bases; unmatched junction nucleotides: 2. The CDR3 nucleotides read TGTGCCAGCAGTCGACTAGCGGGGGGTTACAATGAGCAGTTCTTC. The encoded protein is CASSRLAGGYNEQFF.

The chain couples TRBV6-1 to TRBJ2-3, with D perhaps matching TRBD2 (6 bases). The CDR3 is 13 residues long. The ends were cut back, 8 bases at V and 2 bases at J, with 11 bases in the middle. From germline, CDR1 is MNHNS and CDR2 SASEGT. CDR3 sequence (DNA): TGTGCCAGCCACCGCGGGACCACAGATACGCAGTATTTT. Translated, it gives CASHRGTTDTQYF.

This clonotype was recorded many times. The rearrangement links TRBV9 to TRBJ1-6; D unclear. This CDR3 has 14 residues. V was shortened by 2 bases and J by 4 bases, with 7 bases between the two germline ends. Germline V gives CDR1 SGDLS, CDR2 YYNGEE. The CDR3, as DNA: TGTGCCAGCAGCGTGGAGGGTTATAATTCACCCCTCCACTTT. Protein sequence: CASSVEGYNSPLHF.

The genes are TRBV7-9 and TRBJ2-7, with D possibly being TRBD1 (5 bases). V was cut by 2 bases and J by 2 bases, with 10 bases left in between. Germline V gene lookup returns CDR1 SEHNR and CDR2 FQNEAQ (reference sequence). The CDR3 has 14 residues. CDR3 DNA: TGTGCCAGCAGCTTACTCCCCAGGGCCTACGAGCAGTACTTC. Encoded protein: CASSLLPRAYEQYF. The full variable domain, completed using reference TRBV7-9 and TRBJ2-7, is DTGVSQNPRHKITKRGQNVTFRCDPISEHNRLYWYRQTLGQGPEFLTYFQNEAQLEKSRLLSDRFSAERPKGSFSTLEIQRTEQGDSAMYLCASSLLPRAYEQYFGPGTRLTVT.

This clonotype was observed a handful of times. V gene TRBV4-1 combines with J gene TRBJ2-5; 8 bases agree with TRBD2. V shed 3 bases, J shed 1 base, and the junction held 7 bases outside the gene matches. The CDR3 loop spans 16 amino acids. In germline, CDR1 is MGHRA, CDR2 YSYEKL. This CDR3 is CASSQSGGRFQETQYF. The CDR3 DNA follows: TGCGCCAGCAGCCAGTCCGGCGGGAGGTTCCAAGAGACCCAGTACTTC.

This clonotype was recorded many times. This chain uses TRBV11-2 with TRBJ1-3; possibly TRBD1 for D (5 bases). The germline V gene has CDR1 SGHAT and CDR2 FQNNGV. This CDR3 spans 17 amino acids. Deletions cut 5 bases from V and 0 bases from J, with 17 bases between. The CDR3 protein is CASSAGTGSFSGNTIYF. The CDR3 DNA reads TGTGCCAGCAGCGCCGGGACCGGTAGTTTCTCTGGAAACACCATATATTTT.

This clonotype was counted at least ten times. This chain links TRBV10-3 with TRBJ1-5; unclear D gene. With 3 bases removed from V and 2 bases from J, the gap between germline ends came to 8 bases. Germline values: CDR1 ENHRY, CDR2 SYGVKD. The CDR3 totals 14 residues. As DNA, the CDR3 is TGTGCCATCAGTGATACCTATGGCAATCAGCCCCAGCATTTT. Translating gives CAISDTYGNQPQHF.

CDR3 nucleotide sequence: TGCAGCGTTGAAGACAGGGTCGGGGAGCTGTTTTTT. This gives the protein CSVEDRVGELFF. The rearrangement uses TRBV29-1 and TRBJ2-2; a weak D match, TRBD1 (5 bases). Looked up from germline, CDR1 is SQVTM and CDR2 is ANQGSEA. The CDR3 is 12 residues long. Trimming removed 0 bases at V and 7 bases at J, with 6 bases between.

The V and J genes are TRBV9 and TRBJ2-1; 10 bases line up with TRBD2. The CDR3 sequence is 15 residues long. Trimming took 5 bases from V and 9 from J; bases not matched to a gene: 11. CDR1 and CDR2 (germline): SGDLS, YYNGEE. In nucleotides, the CDR3 is TGTGCCAGCAGTTCTCAACTAGCGGGGACGGGTGAGCAGTTCTTC. It specifies CASSSQLAGTGEQFF.

This clonotype was seen repeatedly, ten times or more. The rearrangement joins TRBV29-1 to TRBJ2-7, with 8 positions matching TRBD1. V gave up 1 base and J gave up 1 base; unmatched junction bases: 9. The length of the CDR3 is 16 residues. Germline loops: CDR1 SQVTM, CDR2 ANQGSEA. CDR3 DNA: TGCAGCGTTGAAGTGTACTACAGGGGGGTGTCCTACGAGCAGTACTTC. It encodes CSVEVYYRGVSYEQYF.

V usage is TRBV4-2 and J usage is TRBJ2-7; D tentatively reads TRBD1 or TRBD2 (5 bases each). The CDR3 length is 16 residues. V lost 3 bases and J lost 0, with 15 bases in between. Germline CDR1 is LGHNA and CDR2 is YNFKEQ. The chain's CDR3 is CASSHGGRASSYEQYF. The CDR3 DNA is TGTGCCAGCAGCCATGGGGGACGCGCCAGCTCCTACGAGCAGTACTTC.

In its sample, this clonotype was seen many times. The V and J genes are TRBV12-3 or TRBV12-4 and TRBJ2-4, with no clear D. The CDR3 covers 15 residues. Trimming took 1 base from V and 2 from J, leaving 9 bases between them. The CDR3 region has the DNA TGTGCCAGCAGTTTAGATGCAGGCCCCAAAAACATTCAGTACTTC. It yields the protein CASSLDAGPKNIQYF.